This T cell receptor beta chain comes out of a study of PD-1 blockade in classical Hodgkin lymphoma. The study, taken as a whole, reports: Initiation of nivolumab under 1 year after ASCT led to exclusion of patients.

TCRdb keeps only in-frame clones here, not all; method: immunoSEQ multiplex PCR. Of under 95,000 clones listed, just over 90% were seen once; the top ten hold 6.5% to 8%. Exposure to brentuximab vedotin varied, and each patient had relapsed following autologous stem cell transplantation. Worth noting for this clone: Antigen: not known.

The V gene lost 5 bases and the J gene lost 4 bases, with 17 bases spanning the gap. Per the germline V gene, CDR1 is SGHVT and CDR2 is SQSDAQ. This CDR3 is built from 16 residues. This specimen was peripheral blood mononuclear cells (PBMCs), taken at baseline. The TCR comes from a human donor with classical Hodgkin lymphoma. The chain joins TRBV7-4 to TRBJ1-4; D remains unclear. In DNA form, the CDR3 reads TGTGCCAGCAGCCATCCTTTCCGGCAGTTTAATGAAAAACTGTTTTTT. It yields the protein CASSHPFRQFNEKLFF.